What follows is one T cell receptor (beta chain) and its context. CDR1 and CDR2 from the germline V gene are SEHNR and FQNEAQ (reference sequence). V was trimmed by 5 bases and J by 1 base, leaving 13 bases between them. The CDR3 contains 15 residues. This sample is part of a study of blood T cell repertoires in COVID-19. Whole-study context: COVID-19 samples collected from the United States, Italy and Spain covered acute and convalescent phases. Sample material is recorded as cDNA or gDNA derived from T cells, B-cell-depleted T cells, or PBMCs.

Original methodology: It was from reference gene primer amplification that nucleated cell counts were estimated. Clones were read by immunoSEQ multiplex PCR, and TCRdb kept only the in-frame ones, dropping some. That table is the source of V, J and clone size, and D and trimming were worked out from the DNA. The sample has about 100,000 clones; around 88% are singletons. The clonotype comes from a man aged 55-75 years with acute or convalescent COVID-19. Sequenced input: peripheral blood. The rearrangement joins TRBV7-9 to TRBJ2-3, with a weak D call TRBD2 (6 bases). The CDR3 DNA is TGTGCCAGCAGCGATACGGGAGCGGGCACAGATACGCAGTATTTT. It is translated as CASSDTGAGTDTQYF.